Detailed here is one TCR beta chain. It has no known antigen specificity. Nothing much larger sits one base from this clone, and base qualities are not available. The source of the sample is a study of cytomegalovirus exposure and HLA in healthy donors (dated by TCRdb to about 2017). Regarding the study in general: An earlier analysis of several hundred of the donors reported approximately 270 Gb of sequence data and around 120 million unique TCR beta sequences from about 179 million T cells. A later analysis re-analyzed previously published TCR beta repertoires from 650 to 800 donors and added high-resolution HLA genotyping to study TCR occurrence patterns. Rather than using new phenotypic data, the later analysis identified candidate immune exposures from TCR beta sequences and from how often those sequences occurred across donors. Besides the first cohort of under 700 subjects, a separate validation cohort made up of over 100 different subjects was used. About 330 gigabases of sequencing data and around 85 million unique TCR sequences made up an early release that covered over 550 HLA-typed donors. Class I and class II HLA loci were covered by the typing at four-digit resolution. All discovery cohort repertoires had been generated using a single sequencing platform. Roughly 5 DR-DQ haplotypes were handled as single units for association and clustering, since linkage in the cohort was strong. The study used immunosequencing to profile the T cell repertoires of approximately 690 subjects and linked those repertoires to cytomegalovirus serostatus. The study aimed to test whether signatures of past pathogen exposure could be identified by cataloging public T cell receptors. Among the roughly 400 genotyped donors, approximately 77% belonged to the genetic ancestry cluster associated with self-reported Caucasian donors. The study combined high-throughput TCR immunosequencing, statistical association of individual TCRs with disease status, and machine learning to predict cytomegalovirus infection status. The number of typed donors differed by locus: about 629-630 for A, B, C, DRB1 and DQB1; 522 for DQA1; 606 for DPA1; and around 450 for DPB1. An earlier analysis of some 500 of the donors used high-throughput TCR beta sequencing to judge whether each TCR beta V gene segment behaved as functional or pseudogenic. Donor age, sex, ethnicity and CMV serostatus were compiled together with the repertoire data. In a later genetic analysis, genome-wide SNP genotypes for about 55% of the 666 donors were used, and that subset was treated as a discovery cohort. Among approximately 370 genotyped donors of the cohort, an average of around 240,000 unique TCR beta nucleotide sequences was sequenced per donor, of which about 18% were non-productive. What the work shows at the level of the full study, not this receptor alone: Because counts were too low, roughly 16 rarely observed V segments, including chromosome 9 orphons, were excluded from the earlier analysis of 500 to 700 of the donors. In a later analysis, TCR association rates were found to vary across HLA loci, with the most associated TCRs seen for DRB1 alleles and the fewest for HLA-C alleles. Sequencing depth was assumed to be roughly uniform across donors in the presence/absence analyses, though that assumption may not hold. A later analysis reported that several top co-occurrence clusters appeared linked to parvovirus B19, influenza, CMV and Epstein-Barr virus. V-gene and J-gene trimming of TCR beta chains was associated with a missense DCLRE1C variant in a later genetic analysis, and the association was replicated in an independent cohort. CMV serostatus was the only immune exposure information available for the cohort. The cohort was sequenced for TCR beta chains only, and without alpha or paired-chain data the features that could be detected were limited. Linkage disequilibrium might explain the correlated functional status among segregating V segments, but an unknown experimental factor could not be excluded. Cytomegalovirus status was reported to be diagnosed by the classifier with high specificity and sensitivity in both the original and validation cohorts. Compared with the approximately 710-donor mean, donors in an Asian-associated ancestry cluster had fewer N-insertions in productive TCRs, according to a later genetic analysis. An earlier analysis of approximately 590 of the donors showed that most TCR beta V segments appeared in productive rearrangements either about 87% or about 30% of the time, which broadly matched IMGT annotations. Most CMV-associated TCR beta chains appeared to be HLA-restricted in a later analysis, and the HLA associations seemed to be driven largely by CMV exposure. In a later analysis, HLA-associated TCR beta chains were found to be more clonally expanded and to have lower generation probabilities than equally common non-associated chains. Specific HLA alleles were associated with some 15,000 TCR beta sequences at a false discovery rate of 0.05 in a later analysis. In vitro tests confirmed that a few of the cytomegalovirus-associated TCR beta chains recognize cytomegalovirus antigens. A further reported finding was that TCR beta sequences accurately predicted the HLA-A and HLA-B alleles for most subjects in the first cohort. The 87-base-pair reads could not distinguish some IMGT-functional V segments, including TRBV6-2 and TRBV6-3, so those segments were excluded. Most TCR sequences were observed very rarely across donors, whereas some public TCRs were present in many individuals. The sequencing pipeline was judged likely to have produced a cluster of highly shared sequence variants as a technical artifact. The authors suggested that the approach could potentially be generalized to other disease states and immunological phenotypes. Assigning TCR associations to individual alleles was difficult when HLA alleles, especially DR and DQ, strongly co-occurred. The study gave a list of 150 to 200 TCR beta chains associated with cytomegalovirus. Because HLA typing was unavailable for some donors at each locus, only the typed subset was used in association tests.

Reading the germline V gene gives CDR1 SGHRS and CDR2 YFSETQ. The CDR3 spans 16 residues, from the cysteine through the phenylalanine. CDR3 DNA is the only sequence kept; it has 48 bases, read in frame from the first base. The junction shows trimming of 3 bases on V and 5 bases on J, and the gene matches do not reach 12 bases of it. The library relied on the immunoSEQ multiplex PCR assay. For the multiplex PCR, a mixture combining 60 forward primers for TCR Vbeta segments and 13 reverse primers for TCR Jbeta segments was used. Amplification of the CDR3 region of rearranged TCR beta genes was performed with a multiplex PCR assay on genomic DNA. Amplified TCR beta libraries were sequenced as 87-base-pair reads on the Illumina HiSeq System. On the study's bioinformatics: In a later analysis, some 80 million unique TCR beta chains were counted across the 500 to 850 repertoires, and around 10 million of these chains were shared by at least two donors. Raw reads were error-corrected and collapsed into unique sequences by a nearest-neighbor algorithm in which closely related sequences were merged to remove PCR and sequencing errors. To assign V, D and J gene segments, CDR3 sequences were aligned to IMGT reference sequences. For a sequence to be retained, a match of at least six nucleotides to both a V gene segment and a J gene segment was required. Rearrangements were classified as productive when the CDR3 lacked stop codons and remained in frame with V and J, and all other rearrangements were classified as non-productive. Following IMGT convention, CDR3 was defined as the stretch from the second conserved V-encoded cysteine up to the conserved J-encoded phenylalanine. The earlier analysis of 550 to 650 of the donors excluded any sequence lacking an unambiguous match to a single V gene segment. In an earlier analysis of 587 of the donors, V segments were called functional above 56.7% productive rearrangements and were called segregating when the between-donor standard deviation exceeded 5%. A statistical classification framework was built for diagnosing cytomegalovirus status from the catalog of TCR beta chain sequences. In a later analysis, V and J genes were assigned by comparing TCR nucleotide sequences against IMGT/GENE-DB human TR gene sequences. In a later analysis, CDR3 sequences and most-parsimonious VDJ recombination scenarios were assigned using the TCRdist pipeline. A later analysis defined each TCR beta chain by its CDR3 amino acid sequence plus V-gene family, and excluded reads lacking a unique V-gene family. In a later analysis, 500 to 650 highly shared, low-generation-probability nucleotide sequences were removed to address suspected cross-contamination and a sequencing artifact. For each public chain, a later analysis derived a clonal expansion index from normalized ranks of inferred template counts within each repertoire. In a later analysis, generation probabilities were computed with a VDJ recombination model fitted to out-of-frame rearrangements, and the resulting probabilities were checked against IGoR. In a later analysis, hypergeometric tests were used to score TCR-TCR, TCR-HLA and TCR-CMV co-occurrence, with a repertoire-size bias correction applied to TCR pairs. False discovery rates were estimated in a later analysis by permuting HLA or CMV assignments 20 times. A later analysis grouped co-occurring TCRs with DBSCAN, adding TCRdist sequence similarity when clustering within HLA-allele-positive subsets. Co-occurrence clustering excluded repertoires with fewer than 30,000 or more than 120,000 public chains, plus five with anomalous nucleotide sharing. Not all clones reach the TCRdb copy of this immuneACCESS table, which keeps in-frame sequences only. Checked studies attribute under half of the gap to unresolved V genes and leave the rest unexplained. V, J and clone size reflect that table, while D and trimming were determined from the DNA. Here the sample has 95,000 to 150,000 clones; around 78% occur a single time. The ten top clones hold around 20% of the sample.

The cohort was made up of approximately 670 healthy bone marrow donors. Cohort members were all nominally healthy when sampled, although unrecorded immune exposures were likely present. The donor was CMV seropositive and belonged to the group of 250 to 300 seropositive cohort members. Every donor gave a peripheral blood sample, and the peripheral blood mononuclear cells from that sample were used for TCR beta sequencing. The Qiagen DNeasy Blood Extraction Kit was used to extract genomic DNA from the blood cell samples. The specimen sequenced was PBMCs. Recombination connected TRBV5-1 to TRBJ1-1, with 8 middle bases fitting TRBD1. This clonotype was obtained from a man between 18 and 29 years old in good health and CMV-seropositive. The DNA is as follows: TGCGCCAGCAGCTCCTGGGGACAGGTCGAGTGGACTGAAGCTTTCTTT. Translated, it gives CASSSWGQVEWTEAFF.